Included here is one T cell receptor (beta chain) sequence, with context. This entry belongs to a study of blood T cell repertoires in COVID-19. On the study more broadly: Specimens from acute and convalescent COVID-19 originated in the United States, Italy and Spain. T cells, B-cell-depleted T cells, or PBMCs provided the cDNA or gDNA that served as material.

As handled by the study authors: Reference gene primer amplification yielded estimated nucleated cell counts. TCRdb keeps only in-frame clones here, not all; method: immunoSEQ multiplex PCR. The V and J calls and clone size were taken over from that table, and D and trimming were inferred from the DNA. The top ten hold around 0.93% of the sample, which has 190,000 or so clones, about 85% seen once. Patients in Seattle were enrolled during active infection, then followed longitudinally. There are 15 residues in the CDR3. Per the germline V gene, CDR1 is SNHLY and CDR2 is FYNNEI. V was pared by 6 bases and J by 0 bases, with 14 bases between.

The V gene is TRBV2, the J gene TRBJ1-2; weak D call: TRBD1 (5 bases). The sequencing sample was made of peripheral blood. The clonotype comes from a man in his sixties with COVID-19, enrolled during active disease. The CDR3 reads CASSKGAEANYGYTF. The CDR3 DNA reads as TGTGCCAGCAGCAAAGGGGCGGAAGCTAACTATGGCTACACCTTC.